The 2 T cell receptor beta chains below come from one sample, sequenced in a study of early stage breast cancer tumors. Profiling relied on immunoSEQ multiplex PCR, and the TCRdb table lists in-frame clones only, not all of them. This table has roughly 56,000 clones, about 80% appearing once. The sample was blood. These receptors originate from a person in their thirties with breast cancer.

This sequence joins TRBV7-2 and TRBJ1-2, with D possibly TRBD1 on 5 matching bases. This CDR3 contains 13 residues. CDR1 and CDR2 from the germline V gene are SGHTA and FQGNSA. V was cut by 4 bases and J by 0 bases, with 6 bases left in between. The CDR3, as DNA: TGTGCCAGCAGCTGGGACGCTAACTATGGCTACACCTTC. Its protein product is CASSWDANYGYTF.

V and J are TRBV5-6 and TRBJ2-3, with D perhaps matching TRBD2 (5 bases). Germline V CDR1 and CDR2: SGHDT, YYEEEE. The CDR3 spans 13 residues. V was pared by 2 bases and J by 4 bases, with 8 bases between. CDR3 nucleotides: TGTGCCAGCAGCTTCGGCGGGTCAGATACGCAGTATTTT. Protein: CASSFGGSDTQYF.